The T cell receptor (beta chain) under discussion was sequenced for a study of tumor T cells in aggressive B-cell lymphoma. Only in-frame clones appear in the TCRdb table, and some are missing; sequencing was by immunoSEQ multiplex PCR. Seen here are roughly 3,000 clones, over 75% observed once, and the top ten hold roughly 15%. The CDR3 extends over 13 amino acids. Material for sequencing was tumor tissue. The receptor's source is an adult with diffuse large B cell lymphoma. Some clones in this sample may be carry-over from other donors' samples. J is TRBJ2-3 and V is TRBV7-5; TRBD2, as called in the table, went unchecked against the DNA. TRBV7-5 is a recognized pseudogene. CDR3 loop: CAKKRGGADTQYF. In DNA form, the CDR3 reads TGTGCTAAAAAACGGGGCGGGGCAGATACGCAGTATTTT.